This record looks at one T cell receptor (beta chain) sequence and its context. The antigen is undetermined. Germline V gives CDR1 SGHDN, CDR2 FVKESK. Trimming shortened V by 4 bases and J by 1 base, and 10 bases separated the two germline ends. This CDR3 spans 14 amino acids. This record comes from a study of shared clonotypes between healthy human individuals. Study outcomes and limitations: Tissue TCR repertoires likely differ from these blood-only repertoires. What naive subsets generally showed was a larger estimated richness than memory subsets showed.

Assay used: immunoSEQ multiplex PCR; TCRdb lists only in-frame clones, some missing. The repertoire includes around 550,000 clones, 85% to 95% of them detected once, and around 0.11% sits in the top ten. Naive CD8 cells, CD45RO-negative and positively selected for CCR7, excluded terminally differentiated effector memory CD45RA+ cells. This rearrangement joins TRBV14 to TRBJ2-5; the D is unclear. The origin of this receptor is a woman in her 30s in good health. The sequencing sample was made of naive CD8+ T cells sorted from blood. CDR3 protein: CASSPLQVQETQYF. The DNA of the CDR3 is TGTGCCAGCAGCCCGCTTCAGGTCCAAGAGACCCAGTACTTC.